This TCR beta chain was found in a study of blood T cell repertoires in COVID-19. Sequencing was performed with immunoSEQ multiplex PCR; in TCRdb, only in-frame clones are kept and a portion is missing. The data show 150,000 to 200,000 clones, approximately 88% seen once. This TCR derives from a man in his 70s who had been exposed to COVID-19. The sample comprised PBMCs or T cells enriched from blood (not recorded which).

For the CDR3, the DNA is TGTGCCAGCACCCCGGCGGGAGGGCCGGGGGAGACCCAGTACTTC. This codes for CASTPAGGPGETQYF. The chain joins TRBV6-2 or TRBV6-3 to TRBJ2-5; 9 positions agree with TRBD2. Germline values: CDR1 MNHEY, CDR2 SVGEGT. CDR3 length equals 15 residues. The ends lost 7 bases at V and 5 bases at J; junction bases unmatched: 11.